The sample holds a few counts of the clone carrying this TCR beta chain. Its matching antigen is unknown. In germline, CDR1 is LNHDA, CDR2 SQIVND (reference sequence). The J segment lost 6 bases and the V segment lost 6 bases, leaving 2 bases of the junction unmatched. This CDR3 contains 12 residues. The entry originates in a study of CD8+CD57+ T cells in acquired aplastic anemia. Genomic DNA provided the template from which TCR beta VDJ and CDR3 profiles were obtained. MiXCR, applied by TCRdb to the reads, yields one record per CDR3 protein. This sample yields a few hundred thousand distinct CDR3 sequences, of which 60% to 80% are seen a single time; 3% to 5% belongs to the top ten. Study-wide results and limits: Patients had roughly 29 CD8+ CDR3 sequences in common with controls (the shared set).

This rearrangement joins TRBV19 to TRBJ1-2; 9 positions agree with TRBD1. The sample consisted of sorted CD4+, CD8+, or CD8+CD57+ T cells (not recorded which) from PBMCs. The source is a human donor in good health, serving as a control. The CDR3 region is CASRGTGNGYTF. In DNA form, the CDR3 reads TGTGCCAGTAGGGGGACAGGGAATGGCTACACCTTC. Drawing the rest from reference TRBV19 and TRBJ1-2, the complete variable domain is DGGITQSPKYLFRKEGQNVTLSCEQNLNHDAMYWYRQDPGQGLRLIYYSQIVNDFQKGDIAEGYSVSREKKESFPLTVTSAQKNPTAFYLCASRGTGNGYTFGSGTRLTVV.